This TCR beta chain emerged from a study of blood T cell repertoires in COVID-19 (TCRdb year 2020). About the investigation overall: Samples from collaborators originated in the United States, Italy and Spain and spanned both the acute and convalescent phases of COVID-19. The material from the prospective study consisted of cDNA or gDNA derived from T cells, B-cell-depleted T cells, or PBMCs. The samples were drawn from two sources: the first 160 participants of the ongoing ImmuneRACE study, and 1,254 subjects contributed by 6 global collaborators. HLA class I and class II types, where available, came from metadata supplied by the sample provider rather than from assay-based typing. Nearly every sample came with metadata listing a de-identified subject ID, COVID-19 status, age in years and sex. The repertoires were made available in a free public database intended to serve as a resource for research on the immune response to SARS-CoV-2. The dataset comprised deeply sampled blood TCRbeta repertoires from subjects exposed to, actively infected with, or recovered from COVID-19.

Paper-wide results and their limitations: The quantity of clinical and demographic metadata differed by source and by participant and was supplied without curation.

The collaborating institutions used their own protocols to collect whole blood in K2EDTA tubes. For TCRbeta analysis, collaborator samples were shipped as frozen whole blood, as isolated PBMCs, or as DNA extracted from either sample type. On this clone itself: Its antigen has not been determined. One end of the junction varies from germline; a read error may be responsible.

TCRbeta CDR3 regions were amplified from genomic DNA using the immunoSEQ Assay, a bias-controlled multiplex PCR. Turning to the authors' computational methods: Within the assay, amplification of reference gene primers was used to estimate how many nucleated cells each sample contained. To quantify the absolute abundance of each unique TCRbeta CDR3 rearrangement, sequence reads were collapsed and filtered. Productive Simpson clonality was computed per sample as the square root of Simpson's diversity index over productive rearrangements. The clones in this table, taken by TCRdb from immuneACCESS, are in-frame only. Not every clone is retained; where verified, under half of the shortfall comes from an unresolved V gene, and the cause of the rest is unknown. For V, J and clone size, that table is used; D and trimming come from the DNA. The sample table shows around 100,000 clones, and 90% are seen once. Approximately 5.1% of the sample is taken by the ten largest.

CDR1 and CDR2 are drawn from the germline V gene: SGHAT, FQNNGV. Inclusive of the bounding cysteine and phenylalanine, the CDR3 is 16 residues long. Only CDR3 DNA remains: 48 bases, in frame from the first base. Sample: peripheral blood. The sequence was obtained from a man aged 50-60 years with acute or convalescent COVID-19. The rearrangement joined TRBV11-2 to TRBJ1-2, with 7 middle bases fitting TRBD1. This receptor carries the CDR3 CASSLGRGGQMGGYTF. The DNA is TGTGCCAGCAGTTTAGGGCGAGGGGGACAGATGGGTGGCTACACCTTC. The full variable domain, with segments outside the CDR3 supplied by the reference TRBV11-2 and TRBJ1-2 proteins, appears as EAGVAQSPRYKIIEKRQSVAFWCNPISGHATLYWYQQILGQGPKLLIQFQNNGVVDDSQLPKDRFSAERLKGVDSTLKIQPAKLEDSAVYLCASSLGRGGQMGGYTFGSGTRLTVV.